A single sample is the source of the 10 T cell receptor beta chains below, sequenced in a study of metastatic and nonmetastatic thyroid tumors. TCRdb re-called the PCR reads through MiXCR. Among about 90,000 clones listed, about 9.1% were seen once. Every patient underwent thyroid surgery untreated. The sequenced material came from blood. These receptor sequences come from a female donor with papillary thyroid cancer or a benign thyroid nodule (not recorded which). Some clones in this sample may be carry-over from other donors' samples.

This clone was recorded at least ten times. A much larger clone differs from this one at a single base, so this may be a read error. The J gene is TRBJ2-1, the V gene TRBV11-2, with TRBD2 matching 11 bases. Germline V CDR1 and CDR2: SGHAT, FQNNGV. The CDR3 totals 15 residues. The CDR3 loop is CVSSLGTSGDNEQFF. DNA of the CDR3: TGTGTCAGCAGCCTTGGGACTAGCGGAGACAATGAGCAGTTCTTC.

The genes are TRBV5-8 and TRBJ1-1, with a possible D match to TRBD1 (6 bases). The CDR3 length is 16 residues. In germline, CDR1 is SGHTS, CDR2 YDEGEE. V was clipped by 4 bases and J by 7 bases, with 23 bases between them. As DNA, the CDR3 is TGTGCCAGCAGCCCCACCCTTTTTGAGAGGGGGAATGAAGCTTTCTTT. Translated: CASSPTLFERGNEAFF. The full variable domain, its missing parts supplied by reference TRBV5-8 and TRBJ1-1, is EAGVTQSPTHLIKTRGQQATLRCSPISGHTSVYWYQQALGLGLQFLLWYDEGEERNRGNFPPRFSGRQFPNYSSELNVNALELEDSALYLCASSPTLFERGNEAFFGQGTRLTVV.

This clone was detected many times. The V call is TRBV11-2, the J call TRBJ2-4; either TRBD1 or TRBD2 may supply D (6 bases each). Germline assignment: CDR1 SGHAT and CDR2 FQNNGV. Trimming took off 5 bases at V and 6 bases at J, with 17 bases between the two ends. This CDR3 contains 15 residues. The CDR3 nucleotides read TGTGCCAGCAGCCCAGAGGGGGGCAGGAGAAACATTCAGTACTTC. Residues: CASSPEGGRRNIQYF.

This clone came up many times. The gene calls are TRBV12-3 or TRBV12-4 and TRBJ1-4; D is undetermined. Trimming took off 4 bases at V and 2 bases at J, with 11 bases between the two ends. The CDR3 is 15 amino acids. The CDR3 loop is CASSSAVSTNEKLFF. Written as DNA, the CDR3 is TGTGCCAGCAGTTCAGCGGTTTCCACTAATGAAAAACTGTTTTTT.

This clone was recorded a few times. This sequence joins TRBV5-6 and TRBJ2-5; D gene ambiguous. CDR3 size: 11 residues. CDR1 is SGHDT and CDR2 is YYEEEE in the germline V gene. The germline V and J ends were trimmed by 0 bases and 6 bases, with 3 bases remaining between them. The CDR3 nucleotides read TGTGCCAGCAGCTTGGGGCAGACCCAGTACTTC. Residues: CASSLGQTQYF.

This clone was recorded at least ten times. This chain uses TRBV20-1 with TRBJ2-3; a possible D gene is TRBD1 (7 bases). Germline loops: CDR1 DFQATT, CDR2 SNEGSKA (reference sequence). The CDR3 consists of 15 residues. V lost 4 bases, J lost 8 bases, and 22 bases lay in between. CDR3 nucleotides: TGCAGTGCTAACCCCGCGGGACAGCCCCGGGGTACGCAGTATTTT. It is translated as CSANPAGQPRGTQYF.

In its sample, this clone was seen many times. Within the sample, other DNA sequences also encode this same CDR3. The CDR3 coding sequence is TGTGCCAGCAGCCCCAGGGGGGGCGATTCGACCCAGTACTTC. Amino acids: CASSPRGGDSTQYF. V is TRBV6-1 and J is TRBJ2-5; D is possibly TRBD1 or TRBD2 (7 bases each). Deletions cut 6 bases from V and 7 bases from J, with 18 bases between. The germline gives CDR1 MNHNS, CDR2 SASEGT. The CDR3 is made up of 14 amino acids.

Comment on this clone: The same CDR3 arises from other DNA sequences in this sample as well. The chain recombines TRBV6-1 with TRBJ1-2; tentative D call: TRBD1 (6 bases). The CDR3 spans 15 residues. Deletions cut 2 bases from V and 8 bases from J, with 18 bases between. CDR1 MNHNS and CDR2 SASEGT come from the germline V gene. As DNA, the CDR3 is TGTGCCAGCAGTGAAACAGGGCAGTTTCAAGGAGGCTACACCTTC. Residues: CASSETGQFQGGYTF.

This clone has at least ten counts. This chain links TRBV24-1 with TRBJ1-1; no definite D call. Per the germline V gene, CDR1 is KGHDR and CDR2 is SFDVKD. Trimming stripped 3 bases from V and 2 bases from J, with 6 bases between. This CDR3 spans 13 amino acids. CDR3 nucleotides: TGTGCCACCAGTGATGGGTTAAACACTGAAGCTTTCTTT. Translating gives CATSDGLNTEAFF.

This clone was counted many times. The chain has TRBV6-1 and TRBJ1-1; D possibly corresponds to TRBD1 (6 bases). Per germline, CDR1 MNHNS and CDR2 SASEGT. The CDR3 totals 14 residues. V lost 7 bases and J 7 bases, leaving 19 bases between the germline ends. The CDR3, as DNA: TGTGCCAGCACTACAGCAGAGGGGGTGAGTGAAGCTTTCTTT. Translating gives CASTTAEGVSEAFF.